These 20 T cell receptor beta chains originate from one sample sequenced in a study of T cell responses to AZD1222 COVID-19 vaccine. TCRdb keeps only in-frame clones here, not all; method: immunoSEQ multiplex PCR. The profile shows approximately 110,000 clones, 75% to 90% of them singletons. The starting material was peripheral blood, obtained 28 days after the second AZD1222 dose. These receptors all come from an adult who received the AZD1222 COVID-19 vaccine.

The V and J genes are TRBV28 and TRBJ2-3; D tentatively reads TRBD1 or TRBD2 (5 bases each). The CDR3 spans 14 residues. Per the germline V gene, CDR1 is MDHEN and CDR2 is SYDVKM. V lost 6 bases and J lost 2, with 12 bases in between. The CDR3 loop reads CASSPGPYTDTQYF. The CDR3 DNA reads as TGTGCCAGCAGCCCGGGACCGTACACAGATACGCAGTATTTT.

V and J are TRBV7-9 and TRBJ2-1; D is unclear. V was trimmed by 3 bases and J by 9 bases, leaving 12 bases between them. This CDR3 contains 13 residues. Germline V lookup: CDR1 SEHNR, CDR2 FQNEAQ (reference sequence). This CDR3 reads CASSFVREAEQFF. Here the CDR3 DNA reads TGTGCCAGCAGCTTTGTCAGAGAGGCTGAGCAGTTCTTC.

This clone was observed once. J is TRBJ2-1 and V is TRBV19; 10 bases are a match to TRBD1. V shed 5 bases, J shed 6 bases, and the junction held 13 bases outside the gene matches. The CDR3 is made up of 17 amino acids. In germline, CDR1 is LNHDA, CDR2 SQIVND (reference sequence). CDR3 residues: CASSFSSWTGGGNEQFF. CDR3 coding DNA: TGTGCCAGTAGTTTCAGTTCGTGGACAGGGGGAGGCAATGAGCAGTTCTTC.

The V gene is TRBV27, the J gene TRBJ2-7; 10 positions match TRBD2. There are 14 residues in the CDR3. The germline CDR1 and CDR2 sequences are MNHEY and SMNVEV (reference sequence). V lost 6 bases and J lost 3; bases outside the gene matches: 5. The CDR3 DNA reads as TGTGCCAGCAGACGCGGACTAGCGGACTACGAGCAGTACTTC. This sequence encodes CASRRGLADYEQYF.

The chain combines TRBV6-2 or TRBV6-3 with TRBJ2-5, with 8 bases fitting TRBD2. CDR1 and CDR2 (germline): MNHEY, SVGEGT. Unmatched junction bases numbered 5, after V lost 2 bases and J lost 0 bases. The length of the CDR3 is 16 residues. The CDR3 is CASSYGLAGHQETQYF. Here the CDR3 DNA reads TGTGCCAGCAGTTACGGATTAGCGGGGCACCAAGAGACCCAGTACTTC.

V is TRBV5-6 and J is TRBJ2-7, with D tentatively TRBD2 (5 bases). The germline V gene has CDR1 SGHDT and CDR2 YYEEEE. Deletions cut 4 bases from V and 0 bases from J, with 11 bases between. The CDR3 runs to 14 residues. In DNA, the CDR3 is TGTGCCAGCAGCGTTTACGGGGTCTCCTACGAGCAGTACTTC. Protein product: CASSVYGVSYEQYF.

The J gene is TRBJ2-7, the V gene TRBV28; D is unresolved. The CDR3 loop spans 15 amino acids. Germline lookup yields CDR1 MDHEN and CDR2 SYDVKM. V shed 6 bases and J shed 4 bases, with 19 bases lying between them. CDR3 sequence reads: CASSPNSPLGYEQYF. In nucleotides, the CDR3 is TGTGCCAGCAGCCCAAACAGCCCTCTAGGGTACGAGCAGTACTTC.

The chain carries TRBV15 and TRBJ1-5; D gene ambiguous. Germline V gives CDR1 LNHNV, CDR2 YYDKDF (reference sequence). V was trimmed by 5 bases and J by 1 base, leaving 6 bases between them. The CDR3 runs 13 residues. CDR3 sequence reads: CATSVRSNQPQHF. The CDR3 nucleotides are TGTGCCACCAGCGTGAGGAGCAATCAGCCCCAGCATTTT.

This rearrangement joins TRBV6-5 to TRBJ2-1, with 11 bases fitting TRBD2. Trimming removed 6 bases from V and 6 bases from J; junction bases left unmatched: 4. The CDR3 is 14 residues long. Germline assignment: CDR1 MNHEY and CDR2 SVGAGI. The CDR3 sequence is CASRRGTSGNEQFF. The CDR3 DNA sequence: TGTGCCAGCAGGAGGGGGACTAGCGGCAATGAGCAGTTCTTC.

The chain employs TRBV21-1 and TRBJ1-3; the D segment call TRBD1 is taken from the table without a DNA check. TRBV21-1 is deemed a pseudogene. This CDR3 has 18 residues. The CDR3 bases are TGTGCCAGCAGCAAAGACATCAATAAATCTCACACTGGAAACACCATATATTTT. This sequence encodes CASSKDINKSHTGNTIYF.

This chain connects TRBV12-5 to TRBJ1-6, with unresolved D. Trimming pared 2 bases from V and 10 bases from J, leaving 9 bases between. In germline, CDR1 is LGHNT, CDR2 FRNRAP. The CDR3 has 13 amino acids. CDR3 coding DNA: TGTGCTAGTGGTTTGAACCCAAACTCACCCCTCCACTTT. It is translated as CASGLNPNSPLHF.

This chain links TRBV10-3 with TRBJ2-7; D may be TRBD2 (7 bases). Germline CDR1 ENHRY, CDR2 SYGVKD. Trimming stripped 9 bases from V and 6 bases from J, with 18 bases between. The CDR3 runs to 13 residues. CDR3 bases: TGTGCCATTGGGGGGGCGGGAACCCTCGAGCAGTACTTC. Its translation: CAIGGAGTLEQYF.

This clone came up a few times. CDR3 coding DNA: TGTGCCAGCAGCGTGGGGTCTAGCGGGAGGAATGAGCAGTTCTTC. It codes for CASSVGSSGRNEQFF. The chain recombines TRBV9 with TRBJ2-1, with 11 nucleotides matching TRBD2. The length of the CDR3 is 15 residues. The V and J ends lost 2 bases and 7 bases, in that order; junction bases with no gene match: 5. CDR1 is SGDLS and CDR2 is YYNGEE in the germline V gene.

This chain connects TRBV3-1 (or the pseudogene TRBV3-2) to TRBJ1-2, with 9 bases identical to TRBD1. Germline-derived CDR1 and CDR2 are LGHDT and YNNKEL (reference sequence). The CDR3 has 16 residues. Losses at the gene ends were 4 bases for V and 5 bases for J; bases not matched to a gene: 11. CDR3 nucleotide sequence: TGTGCCAGCAGCCTGATGACGGGACAGGGATTATATGGCTACACCTTC. Encoded protein: CASSLMTGQGLYGYTF.

This sequence joins TRBV3-1 (or the pseudogene TRBV3-2) and TRBJ1-3; D is unresolved. The germline CDR1 and CDR2 sequences are LGHDT and YNNKEL (reference sequence). The CDR3 loop spans 11 amino acids. V lost 4 bases to trimming and J lost 4 bases, with 2 bases between them. The CDR3 sequence: CASSRGNTIYF. The CDR3 nucleotides read TGTGCCAGCAGCCGCGGAAACACCATATATTTT.

The J gene is TRBJ2-1, the V gene TRBV5-1; 8 bases line up with TRBD1. Germline lookup yields CDR1 SGHRS and CDR2 YFSETQ. V was clipped by 0 bases and J by 9 bases; unmatched bases: 8. The CDR3 sequence is 15 residues long. CDR3 sequence: CASSLEITGGSEQFF. The CDR3 DNA is TGCGCCAGCAGCTTGGAAATCACAGGGGGAAGTGAGCAGTTCTTC.

The rearrangement links TRBV7-2 to TRBJ2-7; tentative D call: TRBD2 (6 bases). Germline values: CDR1 SGHTA, CDR2 FQGNSA. V was clipped by 5 bases and J by 4 bases, with 18 bases between them. The CDR3 is made up of 15 amino acids. CDR3 sequence: CASSATGVVFYEQYF. The CDR3 DNA reads as TGTGCCAGCAGCGCGACGGGGGTGGTGTTTTACGAGCAGTACTTC. Full variable domain (missing parts from reference TRBV7-2 and TRBJ2-7): GAGVSQSPSNKVTEKGKDVELRCDPISGHTALYWYRQSLGQGLEFLIYFQGNSAPDKSGLPSDRFSAERTGGSVSTLTIQRTQQEDSAVYLCASSATGVVFYEQYFGPGTRLTVT.

The V and J genes are TRBV30 and TRBJ2-7, with TRBD2 matching over 7 bases. Trimming cost V 7 bases and J 2 bases; bases outside gene matches: 2. The CDR3 runs to 11 residues. Germline assignment: CDR1 GTSNPN and CDR2 SVGIG (reference sequence). The CDR3 here is CALGTTYEQYF. The CDR3 bases are TGTGCCTTGGGGACTACCTACGAGCAGTACTTC.

The chain combines TRBV7-9 with TRBJ1-4; possibly TRBD1 for D (5 bases). Trimming removed 5 bases from V and 3 bases from J, with 10 bases in between. CDR1 SEHNR and CDR2 FQNEAQ come from the germline V gene (reference sequence). CDR3 length equals 14 residues. CDR3 sequence (DNA): TGTGCCAGCAGCGAGGCACAGGCTAATGAAAAACTGTTTTTT. As protein: CASSEAQANEKLFF.

The chain links TRBV6-2 or TRBV6-3 to TRBJ1-5; perhaps TRBD1 as D (5 bases). Germline CDR1 and CDR2: MNHEY and SVGEGT. Trimming stripped 5 bases from V and 3 bases from J, with 11 bases between. There are 14 residues in the CDR3. CDR3 in DNA: TGTGCCAGCAGTGTGTTCGGGGCCAATCAGCCCCAGCATTTT. Residues: CASSVFGANQPQHF.